The entry below gives a single TCR beta chain sequence along with its context. Authors' methods: Amplifying reference gene primers gave estimates of nucleated cell counts. Data came from immunoSEQ multiplex PCR; TCRdb stores just in-frame clones and leaves some out. V, J and clone size are those of that table, while D and trimming were read from the DNA. The sample holds 40,000 or so clones; approximately 74% are singletons and the top ten take 10%. Per germline, CDR1 SEHNR and CDR2 FQNEAQ (reference sequence). J was trimmed by 6 bases and V by 4 bases; bases with no gene match: 3. CDR3 size: 13 residues. The data originate from a study of blood T cell repertoires in COVID-19. On the study more broadly: Samples of COVID-19 (acute and convalescent) were obtained from the United States, Italy and Spain.

The sequenced sample consisted of peripheral blood. This chain uses TRBV7-9 with TRBJ2-1; TRBD2 aligns across 7 bases. This clonotype originated in a man between 65 and 85 years old with COVID-19, enrolled during active disease. The CDR3 region has the DNA TGTGCCAGCAGCTGGGGGGGAGTCAATGAGCAGTTCTTC. Translation: CASSWGGVNEQFF.